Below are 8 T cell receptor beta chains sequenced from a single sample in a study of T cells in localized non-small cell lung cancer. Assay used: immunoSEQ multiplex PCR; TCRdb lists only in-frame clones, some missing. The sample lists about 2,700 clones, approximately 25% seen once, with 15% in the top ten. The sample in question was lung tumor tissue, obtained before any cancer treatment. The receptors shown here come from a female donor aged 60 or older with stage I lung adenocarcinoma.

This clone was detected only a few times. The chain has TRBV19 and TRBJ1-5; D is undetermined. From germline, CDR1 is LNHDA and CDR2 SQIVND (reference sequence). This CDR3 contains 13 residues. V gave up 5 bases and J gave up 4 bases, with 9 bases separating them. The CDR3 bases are TGTGCCAGTAGTTTCCAGTCTAATCAGCCCCAGCATTTT. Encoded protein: CASSFQSNQPQHF.

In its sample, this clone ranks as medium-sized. As DNA, the CDR3 is TGTGCCAGCAGCTTGGAAATGATAGCTGCAGATACGCAGTATTTT. Translating it yields CASSLEMIAADTQYF. The chain is built from TRBV11-3 and TRBJ2-3; D gene unclear. V lost 3 bases to trimming and J lost 4 bases, with 14 bases between them. The CDR3 length is 15 residues. Germline CDR1 and CDR2: SGHNT and YENEEA.

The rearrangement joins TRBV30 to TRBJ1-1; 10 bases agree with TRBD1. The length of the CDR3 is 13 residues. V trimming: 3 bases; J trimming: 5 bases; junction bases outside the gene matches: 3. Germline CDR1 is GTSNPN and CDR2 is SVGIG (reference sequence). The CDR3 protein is CAWRRTGGTEAFF. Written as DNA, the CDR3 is TGTGCCTGGAGGCGGACAGGGGGAACTGAAGCTTTCTTT.

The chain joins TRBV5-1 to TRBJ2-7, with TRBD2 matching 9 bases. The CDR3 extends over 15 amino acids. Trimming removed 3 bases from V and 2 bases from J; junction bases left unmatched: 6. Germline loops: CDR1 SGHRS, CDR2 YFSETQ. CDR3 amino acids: CASSSLSGGTYEQYF. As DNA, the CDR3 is TGCGCCAGCAGCTCGCTTAGCGGGGGAACCTACGAGCAGTACTTC.

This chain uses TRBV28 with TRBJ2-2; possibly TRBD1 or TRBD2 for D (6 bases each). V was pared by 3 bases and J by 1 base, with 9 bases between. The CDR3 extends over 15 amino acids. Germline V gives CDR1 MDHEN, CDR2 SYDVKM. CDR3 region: CASSFGGRNTGELFF. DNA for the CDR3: TGTGCCAGCAGTTTTGGGGGGCGGAACACCGGGGAGCTGTTTTTT.

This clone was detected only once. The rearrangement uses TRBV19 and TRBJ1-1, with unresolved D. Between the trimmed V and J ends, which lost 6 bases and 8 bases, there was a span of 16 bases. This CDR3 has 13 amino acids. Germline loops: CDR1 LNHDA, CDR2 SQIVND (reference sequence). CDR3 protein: CASRAPTGSEAFF. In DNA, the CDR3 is TGTGCCAGTAGAGCCCCAACGGGGTCCGAAGCTTTCTTT.

CDR3 sequence (DNA): TGTGCCAGCAGTTCCTCCCCGGGGCGGCGGGAGGACGGGAACGAGCAGTACTTC. Translated, it gives CASSSSPGRREDGNEQYF. The V gene is TRBV28, the J gene TRBJ2-7, with 8 positions matching TRBD2. Germline CDR1 MDHEN, CDR2 SYDVKM. CDR3 length equals 18 residues. Losses at the gene ends were 4 bases for V and 5 bases for J; bases not matched to a gene: 19.

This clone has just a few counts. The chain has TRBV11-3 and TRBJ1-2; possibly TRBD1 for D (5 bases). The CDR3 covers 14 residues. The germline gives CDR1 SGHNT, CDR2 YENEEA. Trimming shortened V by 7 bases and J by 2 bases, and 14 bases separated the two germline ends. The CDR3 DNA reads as TGTGCCAGCACCAAGGGGTCCTCGAACTATGGCTACACCTTC. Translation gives CASTKGSSNYGYTF.